This T cell receptor (beta chain) was captured in a study of blood T cell repertoires in COVID-19. For the study at large: The United States, Italy and Spain were the sources of the acute and convalescent COVID-19 samples.

Germline V CDR1 and CDR2: MNHEY, SMNVEV (reference sequence). CDR3 length: 18 amino acids. Unmatched junction bases numbered 12, after V lost 3 bases and J lost 0 bases. Authors' methods: Reference gene primer amplification gave nucleated cell count estimates. Produced via immunoSEQ multiplex PCR; TCRdb's table is partial and in-frame only. For V, J and clone size, that table is used; D and trimming come from the DNA. The sample shows 55,000 to 70,000 clones, 82% of them seen only once. Sequenced input: peripheral blood. This sequence was found in an elderly woman with acute or convalescent COVID-19. The chain combines TRBV27 with TRBJ1-2; 8 positions match TRBD1. CDR3 in amino acids: CASSLGRTGIQPNYGYTF. DNA for the CDR3: TGTGCCAGCAGTTTGGGACGGACAGGGATCCAGCCTAACTATGGCTACACCTTC.